The 18 T cell receptor beta chains in this list originate from one sample, sequenced in a study of CD8 T cells in ankylosing spondylitis. TCRdb re-derived calls from the 5' RACE reads in MiXCR, one entry per CDR3 protein. The table shows 250,000 to 400,000 distinct CDR3 sequences, with roughly 12% occurring only once. The specimen was blood, either unsorted or a sorted T cell fraction (not recorded which). Receptor source: a female donor with ankylosing spondylitis or in good health (not recorded which).

This clonotype was seen at least ten times. The chain carries TRBV5-1 and TRBJ2-1; the match to TRBD1 covers 8 bases. Trimming cost V 0 bases and J 8 bases; bases outside gene matches: 4. Germline loops: CDR1 SGHRS, CDR2 YFSETQ. This CDR3 is 14 amino acids long. CDR3: CASSLGQGADEQFF. CDR3 nucleotide sequence: TGCGCCAGCAGCTTGGGTCAGGGGGCCGATGAGCAGTTCTTC.

The chain joins TRBV27 to TRBJ1-2; no clear D gene. This CDR3 contains 15 residues. Trimming stripped 0 bases from V and 6 bases from J, with 14 bases between. Germline lookup yields CDR1 MNHEY and CDR2 SMNVEV (reference sequence). The CDR3, as DNA: TGTGCCAGCAGTTTATCCTCAATGATCGGGGATGGCTACACCTTC. It specifies CASSLSSMIGDGYTF.

The chain links TRBV5-5 to TRBJ2-2, with D perhaps matching TRBD2 (5 bases). Deletions cut 1 base from V and 6 bases from J, with 10 bases between. Germline CDR1 reads SGHKS; CDR2 reads YYEKEE (reference sequence). The CDR3 has 14 residues. The CDR3 is CASSLTGGPGELFF. The CDR3 nucleotides are TGTGCCAGCAGCTTGACTGGCGGGCCCGGGGAGCTGTTTTTT.

In its sample, this clonotype was seen many times. The chain recombines TRBV7-9 with TRBJ2-3, with a tentative D call TRBD2 (6 bases). V lost 3 bases and J 2 bases, leaving 9 bases between the germline ends. The CDR3 totals 14 residues. Germline CDR1 is SEHNR and CDR2 is FQNEAQ (reference sequence). Here the CDR3 reads CASSFGGNTDTQYF. DNA of the CDR3: TGTGCCAGCAGCTTTGGAGGGAACACAGATACGCAGTATTTT.

This clonotype was counted at least ten times. The chain carries TRBV5-1 and TRBJ1-1, with D tentatively TRBD1 (6 bases). The CDR3 is 12 residues long. V shed 5 bases and J shed 7 bases, with 12 bases lying between them. Germline V lookup: CDR1 SGHRS, CDR2 YFSETQ. DNA of the CDR3: TGCGCCAGCAGTCCAGGGGTCGGTGAAGCTTTCTTT. Translation gives CASSPGVGEAFF.

This clonotype has at least ten counts. The V gene is TRBV10-3, the J gene TRBJ2-3, with D hard to call. CDR1 and CDR2 from the germline V gene are ENHRY and SYGVKD. The CDR3 covers 13 residues. DNA of the CDR3: TGTCCCCCGTCAAAGAGTAAAACAGATACGCAGTATTTT. Translating gives CPPSKSKTDTQYF.

This clonotype has more than one count but fewer than ten. The chain employs TRBV11-1 and TRBJ1-5; no reliable D call. Germline assignment: CDR1 SGHAT and CDR2 FQDESV (reference sequence). The CDR3 runs to 12 residues. V was shortened by 10 bases and J by 3 bases, with 10 bases between the two germline ends. The CDR3 protein is CAIEPPNQPQHF. CDR3 coding DNA: TGTGCCATCGAGCCGCCCAATCAGCCCCAGCATTTT.

There are many counts of this clonotype. The V gene is TRBV20-1, the J gene TRBJ1-6; D remains unclear. The V gene lost 2 bases and the J gene lost 8 bases, with 10 bases spanning the gap. Germline V gives CDR1 DFQATT, CDR2 SNEGSKA (reference sequence). The CDR3 runs 13 residues. CDR3: CSARHLGDSPLHF. CDR3 nucleotides: TGCAGTGCTAGACATTTGGGCGATTCACCCCTCCACTTT.

The chain combines TRBV3-1 with TRBJ1-2; no clear D gene. The germline V gene encodes CDR1 LGHDT and CDR2 YNNKEL (reference sequence). V dropped 1 base and J dropped 8 bases, with 14 bases sitting between them. CDR3 size: 14 residues. In DNA form, the CDR3 reads TGTGCCAGCAGCCAAGGGGGATACGCTTACGGCTACACCTTC. Its translation is CASSQGGYAYGYTF.

The table lists this clonotype with many counts. The chain employs TRBV24-1 and TRBJ2-1, with D uncertain. Germline lookup yields CDR1 KGHDR and CDR2 SFDVKD. The V end was cut by 4 bases, the J end by 4 bases, with 13 bases between. The CDR3 is 15 residues long. The CDR3 DNA reads as TGTGCCACCAGTGAGCATGCCGGAGTTTACAATGAGCAGTTCTTC. As protein: CATSEHAGVYNEQFF.

The chain couples TRBV15 to TRBJ2-2; the D is unclear. The CDR3 consists of 16 residues. The ends were cut back, 0 bases at V and 5 bases at J, with 13 bases in the middle. Looked up from germline, CDR1 is LNHNV and CDR2 is YYDKDF (reference sequence). Here the CDR3 reads CATSRDRTLRTGELFF. CDR3 bases: TGTGCCACCAGCAGAGATAGAACCCTACGAACCGGGGAGCTGTTTTTT.

This clonotype appeared many times. V gene TRBV20-1 combines with J gene TRBJ1-2; no definite D call. The germline gives CDR1 DFQATT, CDR2 SNEGSKA (reference sequence). The CDR3 is made up of 13 amino acids. The ends were cut back, 6 bases at V and 5 bases at J, with 16 bases in the middle. The CDR3 DNA sequence: TGCAGTGCCCGAGGCGATTTTCTTTATGGCTACACCTTC. The encoded protein is CSARGDFLYGYTF.

This sequence joins TRBV12-3 or TRBV12-4 and TRBJ2-5, with no clear D. The CDR3 is 13 residues long. Trimming took 3 bases from V and 1 from J, leaving 6 bases between them. In nucleotides, the CDR3 is TGTGCCAGCAGTTTCAAGCTCCAAGAGACCCAGTACTTC. Amino acids: CASSFKLQETQYF.

The chain uses TRBV20-1 and TRBJ2-3; 8 positions agree with TRBD2. Looked up from germline, CDR1 is DFQATT and CDR2 is SNEGSKA (reference sequence). The CDR3 is 13 residues long. The J segment lost 4 bases and the V segment lost 7 bases, leaving 7 bases of the junction unmatched. The CDR3 loop is CSGGLVVPDTQYF. CDR3 DNA sequence: TGCAGTGGGGGACTAGTGGTCCCAGATACGCAGTATTTT.

V usage is TRBV18 and J usage is TRBJ1-1; the D is unclear. CDR3 length: 13 residues. Trimming took 5 bases from V and 3 from J, leaving 10 bases between them. Germline V gene data show CDR1 as KGHSH and CDR2 as LQKENI. CDR3 bases: TGTGCCAGCTCAATCGGTTCGGACACTGAAGCTTTCTTT. Encoded protein: CASSIGSDTEAFF.

This clonotype appeared many times. The chain carries TRBV20-1 and TRBJ2-1; D is possibly TRBD1 (5 bases). V lost 6 bases to trimming and J lost 3 bases, with 21 bases between them. The CDR3 has 16 residues. CDR1 and CDR2 from the germline V gene are DFQATT and SNEGSKA (reference sequence). The CDR3 is CSAPLPGSRGYNEQFF. DNA of the CDR3: TGCAGTGCCCCGCTTCCCGGGTCTAGGGGCTACAATGAGCAGTTCTTC.

Comment on this clonotype: This could be a read error, since a much larger clone is one nucleotide away. The V gene is TRBV10-2, the J gene TRBJ2-2; TRBD1 is a possible D gene (5 bases). CDR3 length: 15 residues. V lost 5 bases and J lost 1, with 11 bases in between. Per germline, CDR1 WSHSY and CDR2 SAAADI. The CDR3: CASSRQKLNTGELFF. CDR3 nucleotides: TGCGCCAGCAGTCGACAGAAGCTGAACACCGGGGAGCTGTTTTTT.

CDR3 in amino acids: CASSFFMVAGAHRETQYF. In DNA form, the CDR3 reads TGTGCCAGCAGCTTCTTTATGGTAGCGGGAGCCCATCGAGAGACCCAGTACTTC. The chain is built from TRBV11-1 and TRBJ2-5, with 9 bases fitting TRBD2. The V segment lost 3 bases and the J segment 4 bases; nucleotides outside the gene matches: 15. The CDR3 runs to 18 residues. The germline CDR1 and CDR2 sequences are SGHAT and FQDESV (reference sequence).